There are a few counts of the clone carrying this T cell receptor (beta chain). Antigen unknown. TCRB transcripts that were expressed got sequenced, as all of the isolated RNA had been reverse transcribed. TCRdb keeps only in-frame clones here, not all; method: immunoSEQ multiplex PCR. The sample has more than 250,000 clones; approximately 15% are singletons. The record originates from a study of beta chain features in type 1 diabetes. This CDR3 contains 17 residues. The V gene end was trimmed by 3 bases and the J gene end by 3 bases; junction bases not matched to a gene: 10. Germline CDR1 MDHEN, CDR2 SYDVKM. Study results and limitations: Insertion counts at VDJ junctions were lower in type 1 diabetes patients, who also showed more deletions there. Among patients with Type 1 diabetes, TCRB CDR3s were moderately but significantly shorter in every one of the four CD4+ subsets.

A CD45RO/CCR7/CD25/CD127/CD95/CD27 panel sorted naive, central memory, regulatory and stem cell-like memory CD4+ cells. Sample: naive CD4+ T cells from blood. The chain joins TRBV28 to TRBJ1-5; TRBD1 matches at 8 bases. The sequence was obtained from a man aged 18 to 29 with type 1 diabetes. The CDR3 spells CASSFSGQGRLNQPQHF. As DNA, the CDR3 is TGTGCCAGCAGTTTTTCTGGACAGGGTAGGCTCAATCAGCCCCAGCATTTT.